These 32 T cell receptor beta chains were all obtained from the same sample, sequenced in a study of regulatory T cells in long-lasting Graves disease. The time point here: newly diagnosed GD, antithyroid drugs for less than 3 months. The authors made the TCR library using RNA they extracted from PBMCs. CDR3-region Arm-PCR and iRepertoire HTBI primers produced the TCR beta libraries. From the multiplex PCR reads, TCRdb called clonotypes with MiXCR, one entry per CDR3 protein. The sample yields 400,000 to 450,000 distinct CDR3 sequences, about 16% seen once. The sample was also reused in another study, on T cells in Graves' hyperthyroidism and ophthalmopathy.

The material sequenced was peripheral blood mononuclear cells (PBMCs), taken at new diagnosis, from a patient treated with antithyroid drugs. These receptors came from a woman in her twenties or thirties with Graves disease.

The V gene is TRBV7-9, the J gene TRBJ1-4, with 8 nucleotides matching TRBD1. V was clipped by 4 bases and J by 5 bases; unmatched bases: 3. The germline V gene encodes CDR1 SEHNR and CDR2 FQNEAQ (reference sequence). The CDR3 totals 14 residues. DNA of the CDR3: TGTGCCAGCAGCTCGGACAGGGAGAATGAAAAACTGTTTTTT. It specifies CASSSDRENEKLFF.

The sample holds many counts of this clonotype. This rearrangement joins TRBV12-3 or TRBV12-4 to TRBJ2-7, with 9 positions matching TRBD1. There are 15 residues in the CDR3. Trimming took 4 bases from V and 4 from J; bases not matched to a gene: 8. CDR3 sequence (DNA): TGTGCCAGCAGTTCAGCTGACAGGGGGGGATACGAGCAGTACTTC. Encoded protein: CASSSADRGGYEQYF.

This clonotype occurred many times. V is TRBV3-1 and J is TRBJ2-4; D may correspond to TRBD1 or TRBD2 (6 bases each). This CDR3 spans 14 amino acids. Germline loops: CDR1 LGHDT, CDR2 YNNKEL (reference sequence). V lost 4 bases and J 7 bases, leaving 14 bases between the germline ends. CDR3 loop: CASSPGAGKNIQYF. The CDR3 coding sequence is TGTGCCAGCAGCCCGGGGGCAGGGAAGAACATTCAGTACTTC. The full variable domain, with the rest looked up from reference TRBV3-1 and TRBJ2-4, is DTAVSQTPKYLVTQMGNDKSIKCEQNLGHDTMYWYKQDSKKFLKIMFSYNNKELIINETVPNRFSPKSPDKAHLNLHINSLELGDSAVYFCASSPGAGKNIQYFGAGTRLSVL.

This clonotype was picked up a small number of times. The gene calls are TRBV28 and TRBJ1-4, with TRBD1 identical over 8 bases. The CDR3 runs to 13 residues. The V gene end was trimmed by 5 bases and the J gene end by 8 bases; junction bases not matched to a gene: 4. Germline CDR1 is MDHEN and CDR2 is SYDVKM. The chain's CDR3 is CASSGDRSEKLFF. In DNA, the CDR3 is TGTGCCAGCAGTGGGGACAGGAGCGAAAAACTGTTTTTT.

This clonotype was recorded at least ten times. The chain is built from TRBV19 and TRBJ2-7; D tentatively fits TRBD1 or TRBD2 (5 bases each). Trimming removed 6 bases from V and 2 bases from J, with 23 bases in between. The CDR3 length is 17 residues. Germline V CDR1 and CDR2: LNHDA, SQIVND (reference sequence). Written as DNA, the CDR3 is TGTGCCAGTAGGGTATCCCGCACCGGGACGCCCCCCTACGAGCAGTACTTC. It codes for CASRVSRTGTPPYEQYF.

This clonotype was detected a few times. The chain has TRBV4-1 and TRBJ1-1, with D possibly TRBD1 on 5 matching bases. This CDR3 has 14 amino acids. Trimming removed 3 bases from V and 5 bases from J, with 13 bases in between. In germline, CDR1 is MGHRA, CDR2 YSYEKL. The CDR3 bases are TGCGCCAGCAGCCAGGGCAGGGATGTGACTGAAGCTTTCTTT. It is translated as CASSQGRDVTEAFF.

Details on this clonotype: The germline gene is not matched at one end of the junction; a read error may be the cause. The chain combines TRBV11-2 with TRBJ2-1; 13 bases are shared with TRBD2. This CDR3 spans 16 amino acids. Germline loops: CDR1 SGHAT, CDR2 FQNNGV. CDR3 coding DNA: TGTGCCAGCAGCCTAGAGGGACTAGCGGGACTTGGTGAGCAGTTCTTC. It codes for CASSLEGLAGLGEQFF. Based on the CDR3 plus reference TRBV11-2 and TRBJ2-1, the full variable domain is EAGVAQSPRYKIIEKRQSVAFWCNPISGHATLYWYQQILGQGPKLLIQFQNNGVVDDSQLPKDRFSAERLKGVDSTLKIQPAKLEDSAVYLCASSLEGLAGLGEQFFGPGTRLTVL.

This clonotype was counted at least ten times. The chain recombines TRBV2 with TRBJ2-1; D gene unclear. The V gene lost 7 bases and the J gene lost 8 bases, with 9 bases spanning the gap. This CDR3 comprises 11 residues. Germline CDR1 is SNHLY and CDR2 is FYNNEI. CDR3 nucleotide sequence: TGTGCCAGCACAGCTCGAGATGAGCAGTTCTTC. Translated: CASTARDEQFF.

The V and J genes are TRBV11-2 and TRBJ1-3; D is unclear. This CDR3 comprises 14 residues. V lost 6 bases, J lost 1 base, and 10 bases lay in between. Germline V gene sequence: CDR1 SGHAT, CDR2 FQNNGV. This CDR3 is CASRPGWSGNTIYF. CDR3 coding DNA: TGTGCCAGCAGACCCGGGTGGTCTGGAAACACCATATATTTT.

The chain uses TRBV5-1 and TRBJ2-7; D possibly uses TRBD1 or TRBD2 (6 bases each). CDR3 length: 14 residues. V lost 1 base and J 5 bases, leaving 13 bases between the germline ends. Per germline, CDR1 SGHRS and CDR2 YFSETQ. DNA of the CDR3: TGCGCCAGCAGCTTGTCGGGGGCGAGACACGAGCAGTACTTC. It yields the protein CASSLSGARHEQYF.

There are many counts of this clonotype. The chain recombines TRBV6-2 or TRBV6-3 with TRBJ2-3, with TRBD1 identical over 7 bases. There are 13 residues in the CDR3. Germline CDR1 is MNHEY and CDR2 is SVGEGT. Trimming took 6 bases from V and 4 from J; bases not matched to a gene: 4. CDR3 sequence (DNA): TGTGCCAGCAGAAAAGGGGGCCCAGATACGCAGTATTTT. Translated, it gives CASRKGGPDTQYF.

This clonotype was detected ten times or more. The V gene is TRBV28, the J gene TRBJ2-2; tentative D call: TRBD1 (6 bases). V dropped 3 bases and J dropped 6 bases, with 17 bases sitting between them. There are 16 residues in the CDR3. CDR1 and CDR2 from the germline V gene are MDHEN and SYDVKM. CDR3 sequence: CASSLSGDYVSGELFF. Written as DNA, the CDR3 is TGTGCCAGCAGTTTGTCAGGGGATTACGTATCCGGGGAGCTGTTTTTT.

The table lists this clonotype with many counts. The rearrangement uses TRBV12-3 or TRBV12-4 and TRBJ2-5, with 7 bases lining up with TRBD2. The CDR3 runs to 17 residues. V shed 1 base, J shed 0 bases, and the junction held 8 bases outside the gene matches. The CDR3 here is CASSLVASGINQETQYF. CDR3 nucleotides: TGTGCCAGCAGTTTAGTAGCCAGCGGGATTAACCAAGAGACCCAGTACTTC.

The V gene is TRBV5-1, the J gene TRBJ2-1; 9 positions match TRBD1. The ends lost 4 bases at V and 4 bases at J; junction bases unmatched: 12. This CDR3 spans 17 amino acids. CDR1 and CDR2 (germline): SGHRS, YFSETQ. The CDR3 coding sequence is TGCGCCAGCAGCCAGCTCCCCGGGACAGGGAGTTACAATGAGCAGTTCTTC. It codes for CASSQLPGTGSYNEQFF.

Ten or more counts support this clonotype. The CDR3 bases are TGTGCCAGCAGCTTGCCACAGGGGGCGATTTATGAGCAGTTCTTC. Residues: CASSLPQGAIYEQFF. This chain uses TRBV11-1 with TRBJ2-1, with 9 bases lining up with TRBD1. J gave up 8 bases and V 3 bases, and 8 bases lay outside the gene matches. The CDR3 runs 15 residues. Germline CDR1 SGHAT, CDR2 FQDESV (reference sequence).

There are a few counts of this clonotype. The gene calls are TRBV27 and TRBJ1-6, with D tentatively TRBD1 (6 bases). The CDR3 has 13 amino acids. Germline-derived CDR1 and CDR2 are MNHEY and SMNVEV (reference sequence). The V gene lost 6 bases and the J gene lost 8 bases, with 11 bases spanning the gap. CDR3 in amino acids: CASRQGNYSPLHF. CDR3 nucleotides: TGTGCCAGCAGACAGGGAAACTATTCACCCCTCCACTTT.

This clonotype was picked up many times. The gene calls are TRBV3-1 and TRBJ2-1, with 8 bases identical to TRBD1. The CDR3 is 14 amino acids. After removal of 6 bases from V and 6 bases from J, the junction contained 7 bases not matched to a gene. CDR1 LGHDT and CDR2 YNNKEL come from the germline V gene (reference sequence). CDR3 region: CASRHSTGGNEQFF. As DNA, the CDR3 is TGTGCCAGCAGACACAGTACAGGGGGCAATGAGCAGTTCTTC.

This clonotype was counted many times. The V call is TRBV6-9, the J call TRBJ2-7; 10 positions agree with TRBD2. The CDR3 contains 16 residues. Germline V gene data show CDR1 as MNHGY and CDR2 as SVAAGI. The ends lost 4 bases at V and 0 bases at J; junction bases unmatched: 6. CDR3 amino acids: CASSSLTSGFSYEQYF. The CDR3 region has the DNA TGTGCCAGCAGTTCACTGACTAGCGGGTTCTCCTACGAGCAGTACTTC.

The gene calls are TRBV4-1 and TRBJ2-3, with 8 positions matching TRBD2. V was pared by 0 bases and J by 4 bases, with 6 bases of the junction left unmatched. This CDR3 has 16 amino acids. Germline V gene sequence: CDR1 MGHRA, CDR2 YSYEKL. The CDR3 here is CASSQDFSGRADTQYF. The CDR3, as DNA: TGCGCCAGCAGCCAAGATTTCAGCGGGAGAGCAGATACGCAGTATTTT.

The CDR3 here is CASSGVPPGELFF. The CDR3 DNA is TGTGCCAGCAGTGGGGTACCGCCCGGGGAGCTGTTTTTT. The chain uses TRBV6-4 and TRBJ2-2; D call uncertain. Trimming removed 4 bases at V and 6 bases at J, with 9 bases between. The CDR3 has 13 amino acids. Germline CDR1 MRHNA, CDR2 SNTAGT.

This clonotype was detected only a few times. The chain couples TRBV19 to TRBJ2-3; a weak D match, TRBD1 (6 bases). V dropped 6 bases and J dropped 1 base, with 14 bases sitting between them. The CDR3 extends over 15 amino acids. Germline CDR1 LNHDA, CDR2 SQIVND (reference sequence). The CDR3 loop is CASRVQGGGTDTQYF. CDR3 DNA sequence: TGTGCCAGTAGGGTACAGGGTGGAGGCACAGATACGCAGTATTTT.

This clonotype was seen ten or more times. The chain uses TRBV20-1 and TRBJ2-7; 15 bases match TRBD2. Looked up from germline, CDR1 is DFQATT and CDR2 is SNEGSKA (reference sequence). The ends lost 6 bases at V and 0 bases at J; junction bases unmatched: 15. The CDR3 contains 19 residues. DNA for the CDR3: TGCAGTGCATCCCCTCAGGGACTAGCGGGAGGCCCAAGCTCCTACGAGCAGTACTTC. Translation gives CSASPQGLAGGPSSYEQYF.

This clonotype was detected ten times or more. This rearrangement joins TRBV15 to TRBJ2-5; the D gene is possibly TRBD1 (6 bases). The CDR3 is 17 residues long. The V end was cut by 1 base, the J end by 2 bases, with 17 bases between. In germline, CDR1 is LNHNV, CDR2 YYDKDF (reference sequence). DNA for the CDR3: TGTGCCACCAGCAGAGTGATGCACAGGGAGATTCAAGAGACCCAGTACTTC. Translated, it gives CATSRVMHREIQETQYF.

This clonotype was counted at least ten times. The chain combines TRBV12-3 or TRBV12-4 with TRBJ2-1, with D possibly matching TRBD1 (5 bases). The V and J ends lost 6 bases and 4 bases respectively, with 13 bases between them. There are 14 residues in the CDR3. CDR3 in amino acids: CASSSSGAYNEQFF. The DNA for the CDR3 is TGTGCCAGCAGCTCCTCTGGGGCTTACAATGAGCAGTTCTTC.

This clonotype was counted at least ten times. The rearrangement uses TRBV12-3 or TRBV12-4 and TRBJ1-1; no reliable D call. With 5 bases removed from V and 7 bases from J, the gap between germline ends came to 11 bases. The CDR3 has 12 residues. CDR3 DNA: TGTGCCAGCAGTCCTGGACTGGGTGAAGCTTTCTTT. It specifies CASSPGLGEAFF.

In this sample, this clonotype turned up many times. J is TRBJ1-1 and V is TRBV12-3 or TRBV12-4; TRBD1 is a possible D gene (6 bases). V gave up 3 bases and J gave up 3 bases, with 11 bases separating them. The CDR3 extends over 14 amino acids. For the CDR3, the DNA is TGTGCCAGCAGTTTGAGGGCAGGGGACACTGAAGCTTTCTTT. Protein: CASSLRAGDTEAFF.

This clonotype was counted a single time. This may arise from a read error, as a much more abundant clone is one base away. The rearrangement joins TRBV24-1 to TRBJ2-5, with TRBD1 matching over 7 bases. There are 14 residues in the CDR3. CDR1 and CDR2 (germline): KGHDR, SFDVKD. CDR3 in amino acids: CATSDSQGRKTQHF. DNA for the CDR3: TGTGCCACCAGTGATTCACAGGGGCGCAAGACCCAGCACTTC.

V is TRBV29-1 and J is TRBJ1-2; D may be TRBD1 (5 bases). This CDR3 has 14 residues. Germline V gene lookup returns CDR1 SQVTM and CDR2 ANQGSEA. For the CDR3, the DNA is TGCAGTGTAGGAAACGTAGGGGCGCGCTATGGCTACACCTTC. This gives the protein CSVGNVGARYGYTF.

The count of this clonotype is one. The chain links TRBV7-9 to TRBJ2-7; D possibly corresponds to TRBD2 (6 bases). CDR3 length: 15 amino acids. Germline lookup yields CDR1 SEHNR and CDR2 FQNEAQ (reference sequence). Deletions cut 0 bases from V and 2 bases from J, with 11 bases between. As DNA, the CDR3 is TGTGCCAGCAGCTTAGCCAGCGGAGGGACCTACGAGCAGTACTTC. Translating it yields CASSLASGGTYEQYF.

In this sample, this clonotype turned up a few times. J is TRBJ2-7 and V is TRBV11-2; a weak D match, TRBD2 (11 bases). Between the trimmed V and J ends, which lost 5 bases and 3 bases, there was a span of 23 bases. This CDR3 has 17 amino acids. Germline CDR1 is SGHAT and CDR2 is FQNNGV. CDR3 residues: CASSPRLAGQGNYEQYF. For the CDR3, the DNA is TGTGCCAGCAGCCCCCGACTAGCGGGACAGGGGAACTACGAGCAGTACTTC.

This clonotype appeared many times. The chain uses TRBV7-2 and TRBJ1-5; TRBD1 matches 9 bases. After removal of 5 bases from V and 4 bases from J, the junction contained 6 bases not matched to a gene. The CDR3 has 15 amino acids. CDR1 and CDR2 (germline): SGHTA, FQGNSA. CDR3 bases: TGTGCCAGCAGCGTACAGGGGGCCCTAAATCAGCCCCAGCATTTT. Translation gives CASSVQGALNQPQHF.

This clonotype was observed many times. The chain uses TRBV18 and TRBJ2-1; TRBD2 matches at 12 bases. CDR1 is KGHSH and CDR2 is LQKENI in the germline V gene. With V trimmed by 0 bases and J by 8 bases, 8 bases remained unmatched. The CDR3 runs to 17 residues. The DNA for the CDR3 is TGTGCCAGCTCACCACCGGGTCTAGCGGGAGGGACCCATGAGCAGTTCTTC. It specifies CASSPPGLAGGTHEQFF.